The next 22 T cell receptor beta chains were all read from a single sample in a study of Graves' ophthalmopathy and Graves' hyperthyroidism. RNA transcripts were the template, and TCR beta CDR3 regions were amplified from them. The authors performed first-round RT-PCR with HTBI primers and then a second-round multiplex PCR. TCRdb re-called the multiplex PCR reads with MiXCR, one entry per CDR3 protein. The sample carries about 640,000 distinct CDR3 sequences, over 40% recorded once. Input material: peripheral blood. The receptors come from an adult man with Graves' ophthalmopathy.

The chain has TRBV13 and TRBJ1-5, with no clear D. There are 14 residues in the CDR3. The germline V gene has CDR1 PRHDT and CDR2 FYEKMQ (reference sequence). V gave up 8 bases and J gave up 11 bases, with 22 bases separating them. CDR3 sequence reads: CASGRQATDETQHF. The CDR3 DNA follows: TGTGCCAGCGGTCGTCAGGCAACGGATGAGACCCAGCATTTT.

This clonotype came up many times. V gene TRBV6-5 combines with J gene TRBJ1-6, with unresolved D. This CDR3 is built from 12 residues. V shed 9 bases and J shed 3 bases, with 6 bases lying between them. Germline V gene lookup returns CDR1 MNHEY and CDR2 SVGAGI. In DNA, the CDR3 is TGTGCCAGTAAGGGCTATAATTCACCCCTCCACTTT. It translates to CASKGYNSPLHF.

This clonotype was counted a few times. This chain uses TRBV9 with TRBJ2-2; D is undetermined. Per germline, CDR1 SGDLS and CDR2 YYNGEE. V shed 0 bases and J shed 0 bases, with 9 bases lying between them. The CDR3 is 16 amino acids. CDR3 DNA sequence: TGTGCCAGCAGCGTAGTTGCAGGATCGAACACCGGGGAGCTGTTTTTT. Its translation: CASSVVAGSNTGELFF. The full variable domain, its missing parts supplied by reference TRBV9 and TRBJ2-2, is DSGVTQTPKHLITATGQRVTLRCSPRSGDLSVYWYQQSLDQGLQFLIQYYNGEERAKGNILERFSAQQFPDLHSELNLSSLELGDSALYFCASSVVAGSNTGELFFGEGSRLTVL.

The sample holds many counts of this clonotype. The chain has TRBV29-1 and TRBJ2-7; no clear D gene. The germline gives CDR1 SQVTM, CDR2 ANQGSEA. The ends were cut back, 6 bases at V and 4 bases at J, with 13 bases in the middle. CDR3 length: 12 amino acids. The DNA of the CDR3 is TGCAGCGTCGGCGGCGGTCCTTACGAGCAGTACTTC. It yields the protein CSVGGGPYEQYF.

This clonotype showed up many times. The genes are TRBV12-3 or TRBV12-4 and TRBJ1-1; 9 positions match TRBD1. J was trimmed by 4 bases and V by 5 bases; bases with no gene match: 5. This CDR3 region has 14 residues. In DNA, the CDR3 is TGTGCCAGCAGTCCCCCGGGACAGGGCACTGAAGCTTTCTTT. It specifies CASSPPGQGTEAFF.

This clonotype was recorded many times. The chain links TRBV11-3 to TRBJ2-5; 9 nucleotides match TRBD2. CDR3 length: 14 amino acids. The germline V gene has CDR1 SGHNT and CDR2 YENEEA. The J segment lost 4 bases and the V segment lost 3 bases, leaving 3 bases of the junction unmatched. In DNA, the CDR3 is TGTGCCAGCAGCTTGAATAGCGGGGGAGAGACCCAGTACTTC. Amino acid sequence: CASSLNSGGETQYF.

The chain is built from TRBV30 and TRBJ2-7; D is unclear. The V gene's germline CDR1 is GTSNPN and CDR2 SVGIG (reference sequence). This CDR3 comprises 13 residues. V lost 2 bases to trimming and J lost 2 bases, with 10 bases between them. The CDR3 region is CAWSRSSTYEQYF. The CDR3 region has the DNA TGTGCCTGGAGTCGCAGCTCGACCTACGAGCAGTACTTC.

Here the CDR3 reads CASSKPSLNEKLFF. As DNA, the CDR3 is TGTGCCAGTAGTAAGCCCTCGTTAAATGAAAAACTGTTTTTT. This chain links TRBV19 with TRBJ1-4; D is unresolved. CDR3 length equals 14 residues. V lost 4 bases, J lost 5 bases, and 11 bases lay in between. CDR1 is LNHDA and CDR2 is SQIVND in the germline V gene (reference sequence).

The chain employs TRBV2 and TRBJ1-4; 9 positions agree with TRBD1. This CDR3 has 16 residues. Trimming removed 6 bases from V and 3 bases from J; junction bases left unmatched: 8. Germline assignment: CDR1 SNHLY and CDR2 FYNNEI. CDR3 nucleotide sequence: TGTGCCAGCAGAGGGACAGGGACGGATTCTAATGAAAAACTGTTTTTT. This sequence encodes CASRGTGTDSNEKLFF.

This clonotype has ten or more counts. The chain joins TRBV9 to TRBJ1-2; no reliable D call. Germline V gene sequence: CDR1 SGDLS, CDR2 YYNGEE. CDR3 length equals 14 residues. V lost 6 bases, J lost 2 bases, and 14 bases lay in between. CDR3 residues: CASNLRGRNYGYTF. The CDR3 DNA sequence: TGTGCCAGCAATCTTCGCGGACGGAACTATGGCTACACCTTC.

This chain connects TRBV2 to TRBJ2-4; D might be TRBD2 (6 bases). Germline-derived CDR1 and CDR2 are SNHLY and FYNNEI. This CDR3 region has 13 residues. V gave up 10 bases and J gave up 2 bases, with 12 bases separating them. The CDR3: CATRDFTKNIQYF. In nucleotides, the CDR3 is TGTGCCACCAGGGACTTTACCAAAAACATTCAGTACTTC.

This chain links TRBV25-1 with TRBJ2-7; D unclear. Germline V lookup: CDR1 MGHDK, CDR2 SYGVNS. The CDR3 contains 16 residues. V was trimmed by 1 base and J by 0 bases, leaving 13 bases between them. DNA for the CDR3: TGTGCCAGCAGTGAATCAGAAGGAGAGAGCTCCTACGAGCAGTACTTC. This codes for CASSESEGESSYEQYF.

This clonotype was recorded at least ten times. The chain carries TRBV6-5 and TRBJ1-5; TRBD1 agrees at 7 bases. The germline V gene has CDR1 MNHEY and CDR2 SVGAGI. The junction had 11 bases not matched to a gene; V was cut back by 8 bases and J by 1 base. The CDR3 is 16 residues long. In DNA, the CDR3 is TGTGCCAGCGGGGCCGAACCGGGACAGAGCAATCAGCCCCAGCATTTT. Its translation: CASGAEPGQSNQPQHF.

Regarding this clonotype: Germline is not matched at one junction end, which may reflect a read error. This chain links TRBV10-3 with TRBJ2-2; D is undetermined. The CDR3 loop spans 14 amino acids. CDR1 and CDR2 (germline): ENHRY, SYGVKD. The CDR3 coding sequence is TGTGCCAGCAGTTATTTGGAGAACACCGGGGAGCTGTTTTTT. It codes for CASSYLENTGELFF.

This clonotype was seen ten or more times. The J gene is TRBJ1-2, the V gene TRBV14; D not certain. In germline, CDR1 is SGHDN, CDR2 FVKESK. The CDR3 runs 15 residues. Trimming removed 4 bases from V and 0 bases from J, with 12 bases in between. The CDR3: CASSRSGRANYGYTF. Written as DNA, the CDR3 is TGTGCCAGCAGCCGTAGCGGCAGAGCTAACTATGGCTACACCTTC.

Regarding this clonotype: A much larger clone lies one base from this, so it may be a read error. The gene calls are TRBV5-5 and TRBJ2-7; D may be TRBD1 or TRBD2 (5 bases each). The CDR3 sequence is 12 residues long. Germline CDR1 reads SGHKS; CDR2 reads YYEKEE (reference sequence). Deletions cut 5 bases from V and 6 bases from J, with 12 bases between. The CDR3 loop reads CASRGDRSEQYF. CDR3 nucleotides: TGTGCCAGCAGGGGGGACCGGAGCGAGCAGTACTTC.

The sample holds many counts of this clonotype. The rearrangement links TRBV5-1 to TRBJ1-1; TRBD1 matches 8 bases. The trim removed 3 bases at V and 0 bases at J, leaving 4 bases unmatched. CDR1 and CDR2 (germline): SGHRS, YFSETQ. The CDR3 totals 15 residues. This CDR3 reads CASSSDRAMNTEAFF. For the CDR3, the DNA is TGCGCCAGCAGCTCGGACAGGGCTATGAACACTGAAGCTTTCTTT.

This clonotype was seen a handful of times. The chain uses TRBV12-5 and TRBJ1-5; 8 bases align to TRBD1. The CDR3 is 20 amino acids. Germline assignment: CDR1 LGHNT and CDR2 FRNRAP. The CDR3 loop is CASSLLYSRGGRGHNQPQHF. As DNA, the CDR3 is TGTGCCAGCAGTTTATTGTATTCGCGGGGAGGCAGGGGGCACAATCAGCCCCAGCATTTT.

CDR3 amino acids: CARGRRGPHSPLHF. CDR3 DNA sequence: TGTGCTCGTGGAAGGAGGGGCCCCCATTCACCCCTCCACTTT. The genes are TRBV25-1 and TRBJ1-6, with a tentative D call TRBD1 (5 bases). Germline values: CDR1 MGHDK, CDR2 SYGVNS. The CDR3 runs 14 residues. The variable domain in full, with the rest retrieved from reference TRBV25-1 and TRBJ1-6, is EADIYQTPRYLVIGTGKKITLECSQTMGHDKMYWYQQDPGMELHLIHYSYGVNSTEKGDLSSESTVSRIRTEHFPLTLESARPSHTSQYLCARGRRGPHSPLHFGNGTRLTVT.

The sample holds many counts of this clonotype. V usage is TRBV3-1 and J usage is TRBJ2-2; D remains unclear. This CDR3 has 13 residues. V lost 2 bases to trimming and J lost 8 bases, with 9 bases between them. The germline gives CDR1 LGHDT, CDR2 YNNKEL (reference sequence). The DNA of the CDR3 is TGTGCCAGCAGCCAATCAGTCCGGGGGGAGCTGTTTTTT. Its translation is CASSQSVRGELFF.

This clonotype was recorded at least ten times. One end of the junction fails to match germline, which may point to a read error. The V gene is TRBV6-6, the J gene TRBJ2-7; TRBD1 agrees at 8 bases. CDR3 size: 11 residues. From germline, CDR1 is MNHNY and CDR2 SVGAGI (reference sequence). CDR3 protein: CASSDRGVLDF. The CDR3, as DNA: TGTGCCAGCAGCGACAGGGGAGTGCTGGACTTC.

The chain links TRBV2 to TRBJ2-3; D gene unclear. Germline CDR1 reads SNHLY; CDR2 reads FYNNEI. This CDR3 contains 11 residues. The V end was cut by 4 bases, the J end by 8 bases, with 7 bases between. CDR3 coding DNA: TGTGCCAGCAGTGGAGCAGCTACGCAGTATTTT. This encodes CASSGAATQYF.